These 32 T cell receptor beta chains were all obtained from the same sample, sequenced in a study of identical twins. Via MiXCR, TCRdb re-called the 5' RACE reads, giving one row per CDR3 protein. The sample includes about 790,000 distinct CDR3 sequences, 15% to 20% of them seen just once. These data were also reused for a study on T cells expressing NK-cell markers.

The sequenced material came from PBMCs. These TCRs come from a woman aged 18-29 years in good health.

The V and J genes are TRBV3-1 and TRBJ1-4; D is uncertain. Germline V lookup: CDR1 LGHDT, CDR2 YNNKEL (reference sequence). The CDR3 loop spans 13 amino acids. Trimming took off 2 bases at V and 8 bases at J, with 9 bases between the two ends. CDR3 coding DNA: TGTGCCAGCAGCCAACGCCCGGGCGAAAAACTGTTTTTT. This translates into CASSQRPGEKLFF.

This clonotype was seen only a few times. V gene TRBV30 combines with J gene TRBJ2-1; 7 nucleotides line up with TRBD1. This CDR3 is built from 13 residues. Germline V gene data show CDR1 as GTSNPN and CDR2 as SVGIG (reference sequence). Trimming took 3 bases from V and 5 from J; bases not matched to a gene: 4. The CDR3, as DNA: TGTGCCTGGAGCACAGGGGTAGACAATGAGCAGTTCTTC. It specifies CAWSTGVDNEQFF.

This clonotype has just a few counts. This sequence joins TRBV15 and TRBJ2-1, with D perhaps TRBD1 or TRBD2 (6 bases each). Trimming removed 0 bases from V and 7 bases from J, with 16 bases in between. There are 16 residues in the CDR3. Germline CDR1 reads LNHNV; CDR2 reads YYDKDF (reference sequence). CDR3 amino acids: CATSRDVPRGVNEQFF. CDR3 DNA: TGTGCCACCAGCAGAGATGTCCCTAGGGGGGTTAATGAGCAGTTCTTC.

V and J are TRBV6-5 and TRBJ2-3; 7 nucleotides match TRBD2. V was clipped by 0 bases and J by 1 base; unmatched bases: 1. CDR3 length equals 15 residues. Germline CDR1 and CDR2: MNHEY and SVGAGI. CDR3 region: CASSYSAGGTDTQYF. The DNA for the CDR3 is TGTGCCAGCAGTTACTCGGCGGGAGGCACAGATACGCAGTATTTT.

This clonotype was counted ten times or more. The rearrangement links TRBV7-9 to TRBJ2-3, with D tentatively TRBD1 (5 bases). With 5 bases removed from V and 1 base from J, the gap between germline ends came to 10 bases. This CDR3 has 14 residues. Per germline, CDR1 SEHNR and CDR2 FQNEAQ (reference sequence). The CDR3 loop is CASSLARGTDTQYF. CDR3 in DNA: TGTGCCAGCAGCCTGGCCAGGGGCACAGATACGCAGTATTTT.

The rearrangement uses TRBV7-9 and TRBJ2-7, with TRBD2 identical over 13 bases. The germline V gene has CDR1 SEHNR and CDR2 FQNEAQ (reference sequence). The trim removed 5 bases at V and 7 bases at J, leaving 11 bases unmatched. The CDR3 has 16 residues. DNA of the CDR3: TGTGCCAGCAGCCGTTTACTAGCGGGGGGGCCTTGGGAGCAGTACTTC. This encodes CASSRLLAGGPWEQYF.

Only a few counts were recorded for this clonotype. The chain couples TRBV20-1 to TRBJ2-7; D remains unclear. Trimming cost V 4 bases and J 0 bases, with 10 bases left between them. CDR1 DFQATT and CDR2 SNEGSKA come from the germline V gene (reference sequence). The CDR3 has 13 residues. DNA for the CDR3: TGCAGTGCTACTGTCGATAGCTCCTACGAGCAGTACTTC. As protein: CSATVDSSYEQYF.

The J gene is TRBJ2-7, the V gene TRBV6-5, with D maybe TRBD1 (5 bases). The CDR3 length is 13 residues. Per the germline V gene, CDR1 is MNHEY and CDR2 is SVGAGI. The V and J ends lost 0 bases and 5 bases respectively, with 8 bases between them. The DNA for the CDR3 is TGTGCCAGCAGTTACTCAGCAGGGCACGAGCAGTACTTC. Its protein product is CASSYSAGHEQYF.

This clonotype appeared a few times. This chain uses TRBV12-3 or TRBV12-4 with TRBJ1-4, with 7 bases matching TRBD1. V trimming: 6 bases; J trimming: 13 bases; junction bases outside the gene matches: 5. The CDR3 runs to 11 residues. The CDR3 bases are TGTGCCAGCAGATCACGACAGGGACTGTTTTTT. As protein: CASRSRQGLFF.

This clonotype was seen only a few times. The rearrangement uses TRBV4-2 and TRBJ1-6, with 7 bases that match TRBD1. Per germline, CDR1 LGHNA and CDR2 YNFKEQ. The CDR3 covers 18 residues. Trimming took 0 bases from V and 11 from J; bases not matched to a gene: 16. CDR3 in amino acids: CASSQDGLPGQSGAPLHF. The CDR3 DNA sequence: TGTGCCAGCAGCCAAGATGGGCTGCCGGGACAGAGCGGGGCACCCCTCCACTTT.

V is TRBV25-1 and J is TRBJ2-7; 7 nucleotides line up with TRBD1. CDR1 and CDR2 (germline): MGHDK, SYGVNS. V was clipped by 4 bases and J by 3 bases; unmatched bases: 6. CDR3 length equals 14 residues. Here the CDR3 reads CASSVDRVLYEQYF. As DNA, the CDR3 is TGTGCCAGCAGTGTAGACAGGGTTCTCTACGAGCAGTACTTC.

At least ten counts were recorded for this clonotype. CDR3 sequence reads: CASRDSAGTGETQYF. The CDR3 bases are TGTGCCAGCAGGGACAGTGCCGGAACGGGCGAGACCCAGTACTTC. The chain is built from TRBV27 and TRBJ2-5; a possible D gene is TRBD1 (6 bases). This CDR3 region has 15 residues. Germline V gives CDR1 MNHEY, CDR2 SMNVEV (reference sequence). Trimming removed 6 bases at V and 5 bases at J, with 19 bases between.

The gene calls are TRBV5-5 and TRBJ2-7; tentative D call: TRBD1 (5 bases). Between the trimmed V and J ends, which lost 0 bases and 0 bases, there was a span of 13 bases. This CDR3 is 16 amino acids long. The V gene's germline CDR1 is SGHKS and CDR2 YYEKEE (reference sequence). This CDR3 reads CASSLDLVRGSYEQYF. In DNA form, the CDR3 reads TGTGCCAGCAGCTTGGATCTCGTTAGGGGCTCCTACGAGCAGTACTTC.

Ten or more counts support this clonotype. The chain couples TRBV11-2 to TRBJ1-6, with a weak D call TRBD1 (6 bases). This CDR3 comprises 14 residues. V lost 0 bases and J lost 10, with 10 bases in between. In germline, CDR1 is SGHAT, CDR2 FQNNGV. CDR3 nucleotides: TGTGCCAGCAGCTTAGATCCAGGGGTGTCACCCCTCCACTTT. Its protein product is CASSLDPGVSPLHF. Variable domain in full (rest from reference TRBV11-2 and TRBJ1-6): EAGVAQSPRYKIIEKRQSVAFWCNPISGHATLYWYQQILGQGPKLLIQFQNNGVVDDSQLPKDRFSAERLKGVDSTLKIQPAKLEDSAVYLCASSLDPGVSPLHFGNGTRLTVT.

J is TRBJ2-3 and V is TRBV11-2; a possible D gene is TRBD2 (5 bases). The V gene lost 10 bases and the J gene lost 1 base, with 15 bases spanning the gap. The CDR3 spans 14 residues. The germline V gene encodes CDR1 SGHAT and CDR2 FQNNGV. The CDR3: CATKGGWGTDTQYF. CDR3 in DNA: TGTGCCACGAAAGGCGGGTGGGGCACAGATACGCAGTATTTT.

The table lists this clonotype with a few counts. V and J are TRBV5-8 and TRBJ2-1, with D possibly TRBD2 on 6 matching bases. V lost 6 bases to trimming and J lost 4 bases, with 11 bases between them. The CDR3 totals 13 residues. Germline V CDR1 and CDR2: SGHTS, YDEGEE. The CDR3 sequence: CASNLAEYNEQFF. The CDR3 bases are TGTGCCAGCAACTTAGCGGAGTACAATGAGCAGTTCTTC. Based on the CDR3 plus reference TRBV5-8 and TRBJ2-1, the full variable domain is EAGVTQSPTHLIKTRGQQATLRCSPISGHTSVYWYQQALGLGLQFLLWYDEGEERNRGNFPPRFSGRQFPNYSSELNVNALELEDSALYLCASNLAEYNEQFFGPGTRLTVL.

This clonotype was counted a few times. The V gene is TRBV6-1, the J gene TRBJ2-4, with TRBD2 matching 8 bases. CDR3 length: 15 amino acids. The germline V gene encodes CDR1 MNHNS and CDR2 SASEGT. The V and J ends lost 6 bases and 9 bases, in that order; junction bases with no gene match: 13. As DNA, the CDR3 is TGTGCCAGCAGCGGAGGTGGGCGGGCGGGGGGCATTCAGTACTTC. Its translation is CASSGGGRAGGIQYF.

The chain is built from TRBV27 and TRBJ2-7; D remains ambiguous. The germline V gene has CDR1 MNHEY and CDR2 SMNVEV (reference sequence). V lost 8 bases to trimming and J lost 4 bases, with 21 bases between them. CDR3 length: 15 amino acids. The CDR3, as DNA: TGTGCCAGCTCCCCGTATCTCCCCTTCGGTTACGAGCAGTACTTC. The encoded protein is CASSPYLPFGYEQYF.

The chain joins TRBV12-3 or TRBV12-4 to TRBJ1-5; D is unclear. V lost 3 bases and J lost 8, with 14 bases in between. The CDR3 is 14 residues long. The CDR3 is CASSFGVAEEPQHF. The CDR3 bases are TGTGCCAGCAGTTTTGGCGTGGCGGAGGAGCCCCAGCATTTT.

This clonotype came up once. V usage is TRBV7-6 and J usage is TRBJ2-7, with unresolved D. CDR3 size: 14 residues. Between the trimmed V and J ends, which lost 2 bases and 2 bases, there was a span of 10 bases. CDR1 SGHVS and CDR2 FNYEAQ come from the germline V gene. The CDR3 region is CASSLSTRAYEQYF. The CDR3 DNA reads as TGTGCCAGCAGCTTAAGTACCCGAGCCTACGAGCAGTACTTC.

This clonotype has more than one count but fewer than ten. This chain joins TRBV10-2 and TRBJ1-4; the D is unclear. Trimming took 4 bases from V and 8 from J, leaving 14 bases between them. This CDR3 is built from 14 residues. The V gene's germline CDR1 is WSHSY and CDR2 SAAADI. The CDR3 loop is CASSGQGRKEKLFF. The CDR3 coding sequence is TGCGCCAGCAGTGGCCAAGGGCGGAAAGAAAAACTGTTTTTT.

This sequence joins TRBV15 and TRBJ2-3, with 7 bases that match TRBD2. The ends lost 4 bases at V and 4 bases at J; junction bases unmatched: 8. The germline V gene has CDR1 LNHNV and CDR2 YYDKDF (reference sequence). This CDR3 is built from 15 residues. CDR3 amino acids: CATSTRGEVPDTQYF. In DNA form, the CDR3 reads TGTGCCACCAGCACCCGGGGGGAGGTCCCAGATACGCAGTATTTT.

This clonotype occurred a few times. This chain connects TRBV20-1 to TRBJ2-2; D remains ambiguous. V lost 6 bases and J lost 6, with 14 bases in between. The CDR3 is made up of 13 amino acids. CDR1 is DFQATT and CDR2 is SNEGSKA in the germline V gene (reference sequence). The CDR3 nucleotides are TGCAGTGCCCCCTTAAGAAGTTCCGGGGAGCTGTTTTTT. Its translation is CSAPLRSSGELFF.

This clonotype was detected a few times. The V call is TRBV29-1, the J call TRBJ1-1; no firm D call. The CDR3 spans 13 residues. Germline CDR1 and CDR2: SQVTM and ANQGSEA. Deletions cut 4 bases from V and 1 base from J, with 10 bases between. The CDR3 DNA is TGCAGCGTTGTCAGAGCACAGAACACTGAAGCTTTCTTT. Its translation is CSVVRAQNTEAFF.

The chain has TRBV27 and TRBJ1-2; D possibly corresponds to TRBD1 (6 bases). The V gene's germline CDR1 is MNHEY and CDR2 SMNVEV (reference sequence). The CDR3 has 15 residues. Trimming left V 5 bases short and J 1 base short, with 14 bases between. The CDR3, as DNA: TGTGCCAGCAGTATAACTTACAGGGATAACTATGGCTACACCTTC. Translation: CASSITYRDNYGYTF.

This clonotype came up a few times. The J gene is TRBJ1-5, the V gene TRBV20-1; D perhaps matches TRBD1 (5 bases). Looked up from germline, CDR1 is DFQATT and CDR2 is SNEGSKA (reference sequence). Trimming took 3 bases from V and 7 from J, leaving 16 bases between them. There are 14 residues in the CDR3. The CDR3 loop reads CSARGTGGGQPQHF. The CDR3 DNA reads TGCAGTGCTAGGGGCACGGGGGGAGGCCAGCCCCAGCATTTT.

This clonotype was seen once. This sequence joins TRBV9 and TRBJ2-7; D call uncertain. CDR3 length equals 15 residues. The germline V gene has CDR1 SGDLS and CDR2 YYNGEE. Trimming took off 1 base at V and 1 base at J, with 12 bases between the two ends. CDR3: CASSVSSATSYEQYF. The CDR3 DNA is TGTGCCAGCAGCGTAAGTAGTGCGACTTCCTACGAGCAGTACTTC.

This sequence joins TRBV10-2 and TRBJ2-2, with TRBD1 as a possible D gene (5 bases). The length of the CDR3 is 13 residues. Trimming took off 4 bases at V and 7 bases at J, with 10 bases between the two ends. Looked up from germline, CDR1 is WSHSY and CDR2 is SAAADI. CDR3 in DNA: TGCGCCAGCAGTGGACAGCTGTTCGGGGAGCTGTTTTTT. Protein product: CASSGQLFGELFF.

The chain couples TRBV29-1 to TRBJ1-2; D perhaps matches TRBD1 (5 bases). This CDR3 has 12 amino acids. CDR1 is SQVTM, CDR2 ANQGSEA, per germline. Trimming removed 6 bases from V and 2 bases from J, with 10 bases in between. CDR3 coding DNA: TGCAGCGTGGAGGGACGGAACTATGGCTACACCTTC. Amino acids: CSVEGRNYGYTF.

The chain combines TRBV10-3 with TRBJ2-1, with 11 bases identical to TRBD2. The CDR3 sequence is 15 residues long. Trimming cost V 3 bases and J 11 bases; bases outside gene matches: 9. Germline lookup yields CDR1 ENHRY and CDR2 SYGVKD. The CDR3 is CAISETSGGSNKQFF. As DNA, the CDR3 is TGTGCCATCAGTGAAACTAGCGGGGGAAGTAACAAGCAGTTCTTC.

This clonotype showed up just a few times. The chain uses TRBV15 and TRBJ1-1; D is uncertain. The CDR3 totals 13 residues. From germline, CDR1 is LNHNV and CDR2 YYDKDF (reference sequence). With 1 base removed from V and 4 bases from J, the gap between germline ends came to 7 bases. The CDR3 protein is CATSRARVTEAFF. CDR3 in DNA: TGTGCCACCAGCAGAGCTAGGGTCACTGAAGCTTTCTTT.

This clonotype was picked up a small number of times. The gene calls are TRBV6-5 and TRBJ2-7; 12 positions agree with TRBD2. Germline V gene sequence: CDR1 MNHEY, CDR2 SVGAGI. Germline trimming cut 2 bases from V and 2 bases from J; bases unmatched to any gene: 10. This CDR3 is built from 18 residues. The CDR3 here is CASSYKVPSGRGAYEQYF. DNA of the CDR3: TGTGCCAGCAGTTACAAGGTCCCTAGCGGGAGGGGGGCCTACGAGCAGTACTTC.